In its sample, the clone carrying this T cell receptor beta chain was seen once. V lost 0 bases and J 0 bases, leaving 13 bases between the germline ends. The length of the CDR3 is 16 residues. From germline, CDR1 is SGHDT and CDR2 YYEEEE. This entry is derived from a study of blood T cell repertoires in COVID-19. About the study: Researchers got acute and convalescent COVID-19 samples from the United States, Italy and Spain. The cDNA or gDNA used as material had been derived from T cells, B-cell-depleted T cells, or PBMCs.

In the original processing: Amplification of reference gene primers was used by the study to estimate nucleated cell counts. Assay: immunoSEQ multiplex PCR; the TCRdb copy retains only in-frame clones and omits some. Clone size and the V and J calls come from that table; the DNA yielded D and trimming. The sample gives about 240,000 clones, roughly 80% of which show up once; less than 4% is in the top ten. The chain joins TRBV5-6 to TRBJ2-7, with D uncertain. The receptor's source is a woman younger than 35 with acute or convalescent COVID-19. Sequencing was done on a sample of peripheral blood. Written as DNA, the CDR3 is TGTGCCAGCAGCTTGGTGACTGCTACACTCTCCTACGAGCAGTACTTC. Its protein is CASSLVTATLSYEQYF.